This TCR beta chain originates from a study of T cells after posttransplantation cyclophosphamide. Study-wide points: Skin or GI-infiltrating T cells shared few TRB sequences with blood.

For this clone: The target antigen is unknown.

V shed 2 bases and J 3 bases; nucleotides not matched to a gene: 9. This CDR3 is built from 16 residues. Germline V gives CDR1 GTSNPN, CDR2 SVGIG (reference sequence). Treatment was busulfan-fludarabine conditioning, a marrow graft, and cyclophosphamide on days +3 and +4. TCRdb's table, derived via immunoSEQ multiplex PCR, lists solely in-frame clones and lacks some. The table shows some 4,700 clones, with 76% occurring only once. The rearrangement uses TRBV30 and TRBJ1-2; 10 positions match TRBD1. This clonotype originated in a male patient between 40 and 50 years old who received an allogeneic stem cell transplant from a related donor, was CMV-positive, and had acute and chronic GVHD. The graft donor may have contributed some T cells. The sample was PBMCs, taken after allogeneic stem cell transplant with posttransplant cyclophosphamide. The CDR3 loop reads CAWSPLGTGVDYGYTF. In nucleotides, the CDR3 is TGTGCCTGGAGTCCCCTCGGGACAGGGGTAGACTATGGCTACACCTTC.